This T cell receptor beta chain originates from a study of cytomegalovirus exposure and HLA in healthy donors. Study as a whole: Out of roughly 200 million T cells, an earlier analysis found fewer than 140 million unique TCR beta sequences in total.

On this clone itself: The antigen is undetermined.

The CDR3 consists of 17 residues. The germline V gene encodes CDR1 SEHNR and CDR2 FQNEAQ (reference sequence). Trimming removed 0 bases at V and 4 bases at J, with 16 bases between. PCR primers comprised 60 Vbeta and 13 Jbeta primers. Clones were read by immunoSEQ multiplex PCR, and TCRdb kept only the in-frame ones, dropping some. The profile covers over 200,000 clones, with under 90% appearing a single time and roughly 1.3% taken by the ten largest. The study, taken as a whole, reports: In a later analysis, an Asian-associated ancestry cluster reportedly showed fewer N-insertions than the roughly 650-donor mean.

This receptor was obtained from a human donor in good health. The sequenced sample consisted of PBMCs. The chain carries TRBV7-9 and TRBJ2-1, with a possible D match to TRBD2 (5 bases). The CDR3 sequence is CASSLAGPGLFYNEQFF. For the CDR3, the DNA is TGTGCCAGCAGCTTAGCTGGGCCAGGACTCTTTTACAATGAGCAGTTCTTC.